The sample holds many counts of the clone carrying this T cell receptor (beta chain). This sample stems from a study of T cells in Graves' hyperthyroidism and ophthalmopathy. Losses at the gene ends were 4 bases for V and 6 bases for J; bases not matched to a gene: 18. Germline loops: CDR1 SGHVS, CDR2 FQNEAQ. This CDR3 is 18 amino acids long. Authors of the study amplified TCR beta CDR3 regions from RNA transcripts. An initial round of RT-PCR targeting the TCR CDR3 relied on the HTBI primer set. TCRdb re-called the multiplex PCR reads with MiXCR, one entry per CDR3 protein. The sample holds around 420,000 distinct CDR3 sequences, roughly an eighth seen once.

The specimen sequenced was blood. The chain joins TRBV7-8 to TRBJ1-5; 7 bases are shared with TRBD1. The TCR comes from a woman aged 18-30 years with Graves' hyperthyroidism. As DNA, the CDR3 is TGTGCCAGCAGCTCCAAACTCGGAGAGGGACAGTTCGGTCAGCCCCAGCATTTT. It encodes CASSSKLGEGQFGQPQHF.